A single TCR beta chain is shown here with its context. Its target is unknown. Germline V gene sequence: CDR1 LGHNT, CDR2 FRNRAP. With 2 bases removed from V and 4 bases from J, the gap between germline ends came to 8 bases. The CDR3 runs to 13 residues. Profiled with immunoSEQ multiplex PCR; TCRdb holds only in-frame clones, not every one. The sample has 13,000 to 15,000 clones, approximately 81% seen once. The data were obtained in a study of monozygotic twins with cystic fibrosis. As for the study in general: Approximately 3 micrograms of fragmented DNA underwent about 16 PCR cycles for library preparation.

Study-level findings and limits: J usage was most co-twin-similar in 8 of 16 pairs, V in 13.

The source is a boy aged 10-17 years with cystic fibrosis. The sample taken for sequencing was blood. The genes are TRBV12-5 and TRBJ1-1; no clear D gene. CDR3: CASGLLVGTEAFF. CDR3 in DNA: TGTGCTAGTGGTTTGTTGGTTGGCACTGAAGCTTTCTTT.